This T cell receptor (beta chain) emerged from a study of T cell responses to AZD1222 COVID-19 vaccine. Study summary: Second doses were pooled across both intervals (about 4 or about 12 weeks).

Profiling relied on immunoSEQ multiplex PCR, and the TCRdb table lists in-frame clones only, not all of them. The sample holds 99,000 or so clones; around 90% are singletons and the top ten take about 9.7%. Study-wide findings and caveats: Spike-specific TCR depth and breadth grew after two AZD1222 doses. Donors were chiefly white British, with a greater number of females, and clonal diversity was perhaps underestimated. With dominance at 160-218 and 743-854, vaccine-associated CD4 TCRs spanned spike.

The CDR3 consists of 16 residues. This clone was recorded only once. Its specificity is not known. The sequence was collected from an adult in good health. The chain recombines TRBV7-5 with TRBJ1-2; the D call of TRBD1 is as the table states it, not checked on the DNA. TRBV7-5 is reported as a pseudogene. Sequenced here: peripheral blood, sampled on day 0 of AZD1222 vaccination. In DNA, the CDR3 is TGTGTCAGAAGCTTAGTTAAGGAGGGGGCCAAGTATGGCTACACCTTC. Protein: CVRSLVKEGAKYGYTF.